A selection of T cell receptor beta chains follows, all from one sample in a study of T cells in Graves' hyperthyroidism and ophthalmopathy. Via MiXCR, TCRdb re-called the multiplex PCR reads, giving one row per CDR3 protein. The sample lists fewer than 500,000 distinct CDR3 sequences; roughly 15% were seen once. Sequenced input: blood. The receptors shown here come from a woman between 25 and 40 years old with Graves' ophthalmopathy. Both conserved end residues are part of each CDR3. The D gene is left open where the match is weak. Size is omitted from some rows. Given values are once, few, many or a class for expanded clones.

v_call	j_call	clone_size	d_call	cdr3_nt	cdr3_aa
TRBV5-1	TRBJ2-3	.	TRBD2	TGCGCCAGCAGGAGCGCGGGGGTGGGAACGCAGTATTTT	CASRSAGVGTQYF
TRBV20-1	TRBJ1-1	many	TRBD1	TGCAGTGCTAGGTTGACAGGGCTCACTGAAGCTTTCTTT	CSARLTGLTEAFF
TRBV7-8	TRBJ2-7	many	.	TGTGCCAGCAGCTTAGATCTCCGGGCCCTGGGGGCCTACGAGCAGTACTTC	CASSLDLRALGAYEQYF
TRBV28	TRBJ1-2	many	TRBD1	TGTGCCAGCAGCCGGACAGGGGCTAACTATGGCTACACCTTC	CASSRTGANYGYTF
TRBV27	TRBJ1-5	many	.	TGTGCCAGCAGTTTATCTTGGGAACATAGCAATCAGCCCCAGCATTTT	CASSLSWEHSNQPQHF
TRBV19	TRBJ1-5	many	.	TGTGCCAGTGCGATAGGGTATAGCAATCAGCCCCAGCATTTT	CASAIGYSNQPQHF
TRBV5-1	TRBJ1-1	.	.	TGCGCCAGCACCAGACAGAGGGCTACGAACACTGAAGCTTTCTTT	CASTRQRATNTEAFF
TRBV7-2	TRBJ2-3	many	TRBD2	TGTGCCAGCAGCTTAGACGGGGGGGCGAAAGATACGCAGTATTTT	CASSLDGGAKDTQYF
TRBV18	TRBJ2-5	many	.	TGTGCCAGCTCACCATCGACCAGCCAACCCCTCCAAGAGACCCAGTACTTC	CASSPSTSQPLQETQYF
TRBV27	TRBJ2-2	many	.	TGTGCCAGATGGCTCCCGAACACCGGGGAGCTGTTTTTT	CARWLPNTGELFF
TRBV5-8	TRBJ2-2	many	.	TGTGCCAGCAGCCGACGAACAGGGCCGAACACCGGGGAGCTGTTTTTT	CASSRRTGPNTGELFF
TRBV5-4	TRBJ2-1	few	TRBD2	TGTGCCAGCAGCCCGGGAGGATGGGACCCGGGATACAATGAGCAGTTCTTC	CASSPGGWDPGYNEQFF
TRBV20-1	TRBJ2-7	few	.	TGCAGTGCTAGGGGGGGACAGTCCAAATACGAGCAGTACTTC	CSARGGQSKYEQYF
TRBV5-6	TRBJ2-4	many	TRBD2	TGTGCCGGAGGACTAGCGGGGGCACGGGCCAAAAACATTCAGTACTTC	CAGGLAGARAKNIQYF
TRBV6-1	TRBJ1-6	many	TRBD1	TGTGCCAGCAGCCGGCCCCGAACGGACAGGGTTAGTTCACCCCTCCACTTT	CASSRPRTDRVSSPLHF
TRBV2	TRBJ2-2	many	.	TGTGCCAGCAGTGGTACTAGCTCTGGCGGGGAGCTGTTTTTT	CASSGTSSGGELFF
TRBV20-1	TRBJ2-1	few	TRBD2	TGCAGTGCTGAGAGCGGGGGGGCGCTAGATGAGCAGTTCTTC	CSAESGGALDEQFF
TRBV28	TRBJ2-2	many	.	TGTGCCAGCACCGAATTCAGTGAGGGGGAGCTGTTTTTT	CASTEFSEGELFF
TRBV2	TRBJ1-4	many	.	TGTGCCAGCAGGCGGACAGCTAATGAAAAACTGTTTTTT	CASRRTANEKLFF
TRBV29-1	TRBJ2-7	once	.	TGCAGCGTTGGCGGGGCCTACGAGCAGTACTTC	CSVGGAYEQYF
TRBV7-2	TRBJ1-2	many	.	TGTGCCAGCAGCCCCCAGGCCGACTATGGCTACACCTTC	CASSPQADYGYTF
TRBV11-2	TRBJ2-1	many	.	TGTGCCAGCAGCTCGATCAGGCGCGGGCGTAACAATGAGCAGTTCTTC	CASSSIRRGRNNEQFF
TRBV5-4	TRBJ1-4	.	.	TGTGCCAGCAGCTTGGACGGTCTGGGGGCGGGGGATGAAAAACTGTTTTTT	CASSLDGLGAGDEKLFF
TRBV29-1	TRBJ1-2	few	TRBD1	TGCAGCGTTTGGGGACAGGGGGGTAACTATGGCTACACCTTC	CSVWGQGGNYGYTF
TRBV15	TRBJ1-4	many	.	TGTGCCACCAGCAGAGTAGGTGAAAAACTGTTTTTT	CATSRVGEKLFF
TRBV3-1	TRBJ2-5	.	.	TGTGCCAGCAGCTACAGGAGGCCGGGTAAAGAGACCCAGTACTTC	CASSYRRPGKETQYF
TRBV7-9	TRBJ1-2	many	TRBD1	TGTGCCAGCAGCTCACGGACAGGGGACGGCTACACCTTC	CASSSRTGDGYTF
TRBV11-2	TRBJ2-7	many	.	TGTGCCAGCAGCTTAGATCCAGACACCGCCTACGAGCAGTACTTC	CASSLDPDTAYEQYF
TRBV28	TRBJ2-7	few	.	TGTGCCAGCAAGTCACAGGTTGTACCTTCCGGGCAGTACTTC	CASKSQVVPSGQYF
TRBV20-1	TRBJ2-3	many	TRBD2	TGCAGTGCTAGCCAGACTAGCTCGACAGATACGCAGTATTTT	CSASQTSSTDTQYF
TRBV20-1	TRBJ1-1	.	.	TGCAGTAAAGGGGGAAGGACAGTGAACACTGAAGCTTTCTTT	CSKGGRTVNTEAFF
TRBV30	TRBJ1-1	many	.	TGTGCCTGGAGTGTGCGGAGGACTGAAGCTTTCTTT	CAWSVRRTEAFF
TRBV20-1	TRBJ1-2	.	TRBD1	TGCAGTGACGGACAGGCCCCACTAAACTATGGCTACACCTTC	CSDGQAPLNYGYTF
TRBV5-4	TRBJ2-1	few	TRBD2	TGTGCCAGCAGCCGTGAACGGGGGGGACCCATTGGGAATGAGCAGTTCTTC	CASSRERGGPIGNEQFF
TRBV24-1	TRBJ2-3	many	TRBD2	TGTGCCGCCCTGGGAGGGCTCTTCACAGATACGCAGTATTTT	CAALGGLFTDTQYF
TRBV7-2	TRBJ1-1	few	.	TGTGCCAGCAGCTTAGTGTTCCCCGGGCTGAACACTGAAGCTTTCTTT	CASSLVFPGLNTEAFF
TRBV7-8	TRBJ2-7	many	TRBD2	TGTGCCAGCAGCTTAGGGGGTCTAGCGGCCTACGAGCAGTACTTC	CASSLGGLAAYEQYF
TRBV13	TRBJ2-7	many	.	TGTGCCAGCAGCTCCCTGAAGGTCCCCTACGAGCAGTACTTC	CASSSLKVPYEQYF
TRBV20-1	TRBJ2-1	many	TRBD1	TGCAGTGCTAGAGCCGATCAAGGACAGGGACGGTACAATGAGCAGTTCTTC	CSARADQGQGRYNEQFF
TRBV5-6	TRBJ2-4	many	.	TGTGCCAGCAGCTTGTTGCGTCAGTGGGAAAACATTCAGTACTTC	CASSLLRQWENIQYF
TRBV9	TRBJ2-5	few	.	TGTGCCAGCAGCGTGGGGGGGCCTGAGGGGGAGACCCAGTACTTC	CASSVGGPEGETQYF
TRBV20-1	TRBJ1-2	many	.	TGCAGTGCTAGAGATATGGCGGCATTCTATGGCTACACCTTC	CSARDMAAFYGYTF
TRBV18	TRBJ2-1	many	TRBD2	TGTGCCAGCTCGATTAACGGGGGGACCTACAATGAGCAGTTCTTC	CASSINGGTYNEQFF
TRBV6-1	TRBJ1-5	many	TRBD1	TGTGCCAGCAGTCTCACCGGGACAGGGGTTAGCAATCAGCCCCAGCATTTT	CASSLTGTGVSNQPQHF
TRBV11-2	TRBJ2-3	many	.	TGTGCCAGCAGCTCTCCTGGACTGCGCAGCACAGATACGCAGTATTTT	CASSSPGLRSTDTQYF
TRBV7-8	TRBJ2-1	many	.	TGTGCCAGCAGCTTAGCGCATATCCATGAGCAGTTCTTC	CASSLAHIHEQFF
TRBV20-1	TRBJ1-1	many	TRBD1	TGCAGTGCTAGGCCCTGGACAGGGGGGACGAACACTGAAGCTTTCTTT	CSARPWTGGTNTEAFF
TRBV20-1	TRBJ2-3	.	.	TGCAGTGCTAGTCCTAGAGCAGATACGCAGTATTTT	CSASPRADTQYF
TRBV7-8	TRBJ2-5	many	TRBD1	TGTGCCAGCAGCTTCCATACAGACCTTACCGGGACAGGGAGGGAGACCCAGTACTTC	CASSFHTDLTGTGRETQYF
TRBV30	TRBJ2-3	few	TRBD1	TGTGCCTGGGCACAGGGGACAGATACGCAGTATTTT	CAWAQGTDTQYF
TRBV24-1	TRBJ2-5	few	.	TGTGCCACCAGTGACGACGGAGTAAAAGAGACCCAGTACTTC	CATSDDGVKETQYF
TRBV6-1	TRBJ2-3	.	.	TGTGCCAGCGCCGACAGGCTCGGCACAGATACGCAGTATTTT	CASADRLGTDTQYF
TRBV5-1	TRBJ1-2	many	TRBD1	TGCGCCAGCAGCCCGGACAGGGTTGGCTACACCTTC	CASSPDRVGYTF
TRBV28	TRBJ1-5	many	.	TGTGCCAGCAGTTTAACGGCGCACGAAACGCCCCAGCATTTT	CASSLTAHETPQHF
TRBV20-1	TRBJ1-4	.	.	TGCAGTGCTAGAGACCCCTGGGGTCAGGGAGTTAATGAAAAACTGTTTTTT	CSARDPWGQGVNEKLFF